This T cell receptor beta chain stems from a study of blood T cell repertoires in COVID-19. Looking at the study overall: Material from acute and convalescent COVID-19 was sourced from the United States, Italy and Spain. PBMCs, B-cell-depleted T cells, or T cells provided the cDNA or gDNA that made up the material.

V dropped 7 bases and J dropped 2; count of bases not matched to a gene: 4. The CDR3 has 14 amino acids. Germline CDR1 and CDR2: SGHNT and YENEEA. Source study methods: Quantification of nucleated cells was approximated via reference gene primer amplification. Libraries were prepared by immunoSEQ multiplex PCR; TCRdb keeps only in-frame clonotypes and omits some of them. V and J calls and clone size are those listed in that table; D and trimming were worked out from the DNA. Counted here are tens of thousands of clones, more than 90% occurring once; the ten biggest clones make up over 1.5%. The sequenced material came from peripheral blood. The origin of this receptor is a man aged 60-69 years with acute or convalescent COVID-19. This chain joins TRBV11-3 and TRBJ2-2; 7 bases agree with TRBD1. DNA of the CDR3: TGTGCCAGCATCCGGACAGGAAACACCGGGGAGCTGTTTTTT. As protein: CASIRTGNTGELFF.